This T cell receptor beta chain was captured in a study of blood T cell repertoires in COVID-19. As for the study in general: PBMCs, B-cell-depleted T cells, or T cells were the source of the cDNA or gDNA that made up the material.

CDR1 is MNHEY, CDR2 SVGEGT, per germline. V gave up 4 bases and J gave up 4 bases; unmatched junction bases: 6. The CDR3 runs 15 residues. The method was immunoSEQ multiplex PCR; TCRdb's version includes in-frame clones alone and lacks a portion of them. Here the sample spans around 170,000 clones, 88% being singletons. Participants came from around 25 US areas, aged about 18 to 100 years. Clinical histories supplied by participants themselves formed the basis of cohort assignment. Either two negative PCRs, clearance, or symptom resolution qualified Cohort 3 donors as recovered. This receptor was obtained from a woman between 18 and 29 years old who had recovered from COVID-19. The chain joins TRBV6-2 or TRBV6-3 to TRBJ1-4; 7 positions agree with TRBD1. Sequenced sample: PBMCs or T cells enriched from blood (not recorded which). CDR3 in amino acids: CASSSTTGVNEKLFF. The CDR3 region has the DNA TGTGCCAGCAGTTCCACAACAGGGGTTAATGAAAAACTGTTTTTT.